This T cell receptor beta chain derives from a study of blood T cell repertoires in COVID-19. Study details: T cells, B-cell-depleted T cells, or PBMCs supplied cDNA or gDNA.

Methods used by the authors: Nucleated cell counts were estimated from reference gene primer amplification. TCRdb's copy holds only in-frame clones and misses some; the assay was immunoSEQ multiplex PCR. The V and J calls and the clone size are those of that table, but D and trimming were determined from the DNA. The sample shows under 200,000 clones, around nine tenths of them seen only once. Germline V gene lookup returns CDR1 LGHDT and CDR2 YNNKEL (reference sequence). Losses at the gene ends were 1 base for V and 4 bases for J; bases not matched to a gene: 6. The CDR3 covers 15 residues. The chain joins TRBV3-1 (or the pseudogene TRBV3-2) to TRBJ1-1; 7 bases match TRBD1. The origin of this receptor is a woman in her 70s with COVID-19, enrolled during active disease. The sequenced material came from peripheral blood. CDR3 region: CASSQGLGGRTEAFF. The CDR3 nucleotides read TGTGCCAGCAGCCAAGGCCTAGGGGGCCGCACTGAAGCTTTCTTT.